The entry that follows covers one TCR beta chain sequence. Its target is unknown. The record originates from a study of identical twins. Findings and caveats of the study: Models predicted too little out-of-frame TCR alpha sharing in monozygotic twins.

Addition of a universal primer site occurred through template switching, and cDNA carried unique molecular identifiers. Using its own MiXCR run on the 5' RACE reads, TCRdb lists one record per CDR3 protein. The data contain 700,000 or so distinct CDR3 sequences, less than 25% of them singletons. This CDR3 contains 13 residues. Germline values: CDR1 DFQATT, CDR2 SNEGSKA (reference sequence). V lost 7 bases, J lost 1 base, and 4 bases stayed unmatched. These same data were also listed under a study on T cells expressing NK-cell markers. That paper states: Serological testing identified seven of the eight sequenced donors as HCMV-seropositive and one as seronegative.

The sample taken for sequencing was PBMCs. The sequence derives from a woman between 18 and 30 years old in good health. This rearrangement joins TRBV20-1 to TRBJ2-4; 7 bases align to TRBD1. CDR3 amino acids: CSVRQGAKNIQYF. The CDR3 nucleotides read TGCAGTGTACGACAGGGCGCCAAAAACATTCAGTACTTC.